This entry features one T cell receptor beta chain sequence. Its target is unknown. TCRdb reprocessed the 5' RACE reads via MiXCR and lists one record per CDR3 protein. The sample carries about 310,000 distinct CDR3 sequences, less than 25% recorded once. This sample was taken from a study of CD8 T cells in ankylosing spondylitis. Study results and caveats: Clones linked to disease were reported to show significant enrichment in matched ankylosing spondylitis synovial fluid.

V lost 2 bases and J 6 bases, leaving 12 bases between the germline ends. The germline V gene has CDR1 SGHDT and CDR2 YYEEEE. The CDR3 sequence is 13 residues long. The chain uses TRBV5-6 and TRBJ2-7; D remains unclear. Sequenced input: blood, either unsorted or a sorted T cell fraction (not recorded which). The sequence was obtained from a female donor with ankylosing spondylitis or in good health (not recorded which). CDR3 region: CASSFLLRGEQYF. The CDR3 DNA reads TGTGCCAGCAGCTTCTTACTAAGAGGCGAGCAGTACTTC.